This TCR beta chain was documented in a study of identical twins. CDR1 is SGHRS, CDR2 YFSETQ, per germline. Trimming left V 1 base short and J 2 bases short, with 15 bases between. This CDR3 region has 16 residues. One entry per CDR3 protein results from TCRdb running MiXCR on the 5' RACE reads. The sample consists of around 480,000 distinct CDR3 sequences, 14% of them appearing once. The sample also formed part of further work on yellow fever vaccine responses in identical twins.

Sequenced: CD4+ T cells sorted from blood. The sequence derives from a woman aged 18 to 35 in good health. V and J are TRBV5-1 and TRBJ2-5; unclear D gene. The CDR3 loop reads CASSLSTGVRQETQYF. The CDR3 bases are TGCGCCAGCAGCTTGTCCACCGGTGTCAGGCAAGAGACCCAGTACTTC. Full variable domain (outside the CDR3, taken from reference TRBV5-1 and TRBJ2-5): KAGVTQTPRYLIKTRGQQVTLSCSPISGHRSVSWYQQTPGQGLQFLFEYFSETQRNKGNFPGRFSGRQFSNSRSEMNVSTLELGDSALYLCASSLSTGVRQETQYFGPGTRLLVL.